The entry that follows covers one TCR beta chain sequence. The data are from a study of control samples from healthy donors and cancer patients. Germline assignment: CDR1 SNHLY and CDR2 FYNNEI. The CDR3 has 15 amino acids. The germline V and J ends were trimmed by 0 bases and 5 bases, with 13 bases remaining between them. Some clones are missing from TCRdb's copy, which holds only in-frame ones; the method was immunoSEQ multiplex PCR. The sample includes about 100,000 clones, around 88% of them seen just once. The clonotype was recovered from a man between 25 and 39 years old in good health. This chain links TRBV2 with TRBJ2-5; the D gene is possibly TRBD2 (6 bases). Sequenced input: blood. The CDR3 reads CASSEALLGRETQYF. The DNA of the CDR3 is TGTGCCAGCAGTGAAGCGCTTCTTGGGAGGGAGACCCAGTACTTC.